Listed below are T cell receptor beta chains from one sample, sequenced in a study of lymphopenia after photon versus proton radiotherapy. Measured with immunoSEQ multiplex PCR; TCRdb has only the in-frame clones, and not every one. The top ten clones hold approximately 2.9% of a sample with 68,000 or so clones, roughly 93% of them seen once. Specimen: peripheral blood, collected from a patient treated with photon-based radiotherapy. The origin of the receptors is a woman between 70 and 85 years old with pancreatic cancer. CDR3s include the opening cysteine and the closing phenylalanine or tryptophan. Each record gives: J gene, V gene, clone size, D gene, CDR3 DNA, CDR3 protein. D genes are given only for firm matches. Clone size is given for some rows only: seen once, a few or many times, or a class if the clone is expanded.

>TRBJ2-3|TRBV7-3|.|.
TGTGCCAGCAGCTACGATGGGGGCACAGATACGCAGTATTTT
CASSYDGGTDTQYF
>TRBJ2-1|TRBV11-2|.|.
TGTGCCAGCAGCTTAGGAACGGGCTATGAGCAGTTCTTC
CASSLGTGYEQFF
>TRBJ2-7|TRBV7-9|.|.
TGTGCCAGCAGCTTAGCCGGGGACTTTTCCTCCTACGAGCAGTACTTC
CASSLAGDFSSYEQYF
>TRBJ2-7|TRBV28|.|.
TGTGCCAGCAATTTCGGGTATTACGAGCAGTACTTC
CASNFGYYEQYF
>TRBJ2-5|TRBV30|.|.
TGTGCCTGGAGTTCGGGGGACAAAGAGACCCAGTACTTC
CAWSSGDKETQYF
>TRBJ2-1|TRBV7-3|.|TRBD1
TGTGCCAGCAGCTTAGGGACAGGGGTAGGCGATGAGCAGTTCTTC
CASSLGTGVGDEQFF
>TRBJ1-5|TRBV6-1|.|.
TGTGCCAGCAGTCTACCGGACGGATACAATCAGCCCCAGCATTTT
CASSLPDGYNQPQHF
>TRBJ2-7|TRBV4-2|.|TRBD1
TGTGCCAGCAGCCAAAATCAGGGGGCTCTTTTGCAGCAGTACTTC
CASSQNQGALLQQYF
>TRBJ2-1|TRBV5-1|once|.
TGCGCCAGCAGCTTGGGTAGCTTCAGGACGGCATACAATGAGCAGTTCTTC
CASSLGSFRTAYNEQFF
>TRBJ2-5|TRBV14|.|TRBD2
TGTGCCAGCAGCCCGGGTTTCGGGGGGGAGCAGTACTTC
CASSPGFGGEQYF
>TRBJ2-5|TRBV14|.|TRBD2
TGTGCCAGCAGCCCGCTGGGACTAGCGGGACAAGAGACCCAGTACTTC
CASSPLGLAGQETQYF
>TRBJ1-5|TRBV2|.|.
TGTGCCAGCAGTGCGGCAGGGGTAAATCAGCCCCAGCATTTT
CASSAAGVNQPQHF
>TRBJ1-1|TRBV5-6|.|.
TGTGCCAGCAGCTTGGCAGGGGATAACACTGAAGCTTTCTTT
CASSLAGDNTEAFF
>TRBJ2-2|TRBV28|.|.
TGTGCCAGCAGCGTCGACAGTTGGGACACCGGGGAGCTGTTTTTT
CASSVDSWDTGELFF
>TRBJ2-2|TRBV7-9|.|.
TGTGCCAGCAGCTTAGATGCAGATTTCGGGGAGCTGTTTTTT
CASSLDADFGELFF
>TRBJ1-2|TRBV5-5|.|.
TGTGCCAGCAGCGAGCGCAATCTCCGTAGCGTTAAGGGCTACACCTTC
CASSERNLRSVKGYTF
>TRBJ2-7|TRBV12-5|.|.
TGTGCTAGTGGTTTCGGCAGCTCCTACGAGCAGTACTTC
CASGFGSSYEQYF
>TRBJ2-7|TRBV7-7|.|.
TGTGCTAGCAGCGTCCGCCCCCCCGGGTGGTCAGGGACCTCCTACGAGCAGTACTTC
CASSVRPPGWSGTSYEQYF
>TRBJ2-6|TRBV7-9|.|TRBD2
TGTGCCAGCAGCTTACATTTTGGGCGGGAGGGTTCAGGGGCCAACGTCCTGACTTTC
CASSLHFGREGSGANVLTF
>TRBJ2-4|TRBV7-8|.|.
TGTGCCAGCAGCCCGGACAGAGTCCTAATGTTGGGCAAAAACATTCAGTACTTC
CASSPDRVLMLGKNIQYF
>TRBJ2-1|TRBV10-3|once|TRBD1
TGTGCCATCAGTGCCGGCAGGGGGCCTGAGCAGTTCTTC
CAISAGRGPEQFF
>TRBJ1-2|TRBV9|.|TRBD1
TGTGCCAGCAGCGCACACCGGGACAGGGGGTCTGGCTACACCTTC
CASSAHRDRGSGYTF
>TRBJ2-2|TRBV10-3|.|.
TGTGCCATCCGGGATAGCGGGAACACCGGGGAGCTGTTTTTT
CAIRDSGNTGELFF
>TRBJ2-1|TRBV28|.|.
TGTGCCAGCGCCCAGGGGTATGAGCAGTTCTTC
CASAQGYEQFF
>TRBJ2-2|TRBV10-1|.|.
TGCGCCAGCAGTGAGCATACTGACGGTACCGGGGAGCTGTTTTTT
CASSEHTDGTGELFF
>TRBJ2-1|TRBV9|.|TRBD2
TGTGCCAGCCCCCGATGGGGACTAGCGTCTACCCCTTACAATGAGCAGTTCTTC
CASPRWGLASTPYNEQFF
>TRBJ1-1|TRBV5-1|.|.
TGCGCCAGCAGCTTGAATGGGGGATTGGCTTTCTTT
CASSLNGGLAFF
>TRBJ2-7|TRBV18|.|.
TGTGCCAGCTCACCAAATCATAACCCCTACGAGCAGTACTTC
CASSPNHNPYEQYF
>TRBJ2-3|TRBV7-3|.|.
TGTGCCAGCAGCGAGAAAGGGTCATACACAGATACGCAGTATTTT
CASSEKGSYTDTQYF
>TRBJ2-7|TRBV5-4|once|.
TGTGCCAGCAGCTTGTCTGGGGTACAGTCCTACGAGCAGTACTTC
CASSLSGVQSYEQYF
>TRBJ1-3|TRBV9|few|.
TGTGCCAGCAGCCCGACCCCTTGGGTCGACTCTGGAAACACCATATATTTT
CASSPTPWVDSGNTIYF
>TRBJ1-3|TRBV30|.|.
TGTGCCTGGAGTCTACCCGTGTGGGGGACTGGAAACACCATATATTTT
CAWSLPVWGTGNTIYF
>TRBJ2-5|TRBV7-9|.|.
TGTGCCAGCAGCTTAGCGCTTAGAAGCGAGACCCAGTACTTC
CASSLALRSETQYF
>TRBJ2-7|TRBV5-1|.|.
TGCGCCAGCAGCTTGGAGGGACTCTACGAGCAGTACTTC
CASSLEGLYEQYF
>TRBJ2-3|TRBV29-1|.|TRBD2
TGCAGCGTTGAAGAACCGACTAGCCCGAACGGGCCCGATACGCAGTATTTT
CSVEEPTSPNGPDTQYF
>TRBJ2-6|TRBV18|.|TRBD2
TGTGCCAGCTCACCACGGACTAGCGGAGAGAGCTCTGGGGCCAACGTCCTGACTTTC
CASSPRTSGESSGANVLTF
>TRBJ1-2|TRBV7-9|.|.
TGTGCCAGCAGCTTAGCAAGCCCCTATGGCTACACCTTC
CASSLASPYGYTF
>TRBJ2-3|TRBV5-5|.|.
TGTGCCAGCAGCCTTTCCGGACAGTCTATGGATACGCAGTATTTT
CASSLSGQSMDTQYF
>TRBJ2-2|TRBV9|.|.
TGTGCCAGTCGCGGAGCCAACACCGGGGAGCTGTTTTTT
CASRGANTGELFF
>TRBJ2-2|TRBV15|.|TRBD1
TGTGCCACCAGCAGAAACGCCGGGACAGGGGCTAGCGGGGAGCTGTTTTTT
CATSRNAGTGASGELFF
>TRBJ2-3|TRBV2|.|TRBD2
TGTGCCAGCAGTGAGTTGGGACTAGCGACGAGAAGAGGCACAGATACGCAGTATTTT
CASSELGLATRRGTDTQYF
>TRBJ1-4|TRBV5-1|.|TRBD1
TGCGCCAGCAGCTTGGGAGGGGGCGCGGTACTTGAAAAACTGTTTTTT
CASSLGGGAVLEKLFF
>TRBJ2-7|TRBV23-1|once|.
TGCGCCAGCACCCCCAGGGGTCATCACGAGCAGTACTTC
CASTPRGHHEQYF
>TRBJ1-2|TRBV10-3|.|TRBD1
TGTGCCATCAGCGACTCGGGGACAGCTAACTATGGCTACACCTTC
CAISDSGTANYGYTF
>TRBJ1-1|TRBV7-6|.|.
TGTGCCAGCAGCCGTAGGCAGGTTGGAGGGAATACTTTCTTT
CASSRRQVGGNTFF
>TRBJ2-7|TRBV9|.|TRBD2
TGTGCCAGCAGCCCCTGGGAGGCGGGGGGAAAGTACGAGCAGTACTTC
CASSPWEAGGKYEQYF
>TRBJ1-1|TRBV6-1|.|.
TGTGCCAGCAGTGAAGTTACGACAGGGAACACTGAAGCTTTCTTT
CASSEVTTGNTEAFF
>TRBJ2-5|TRBV19|.|.
TGTGCCAGTATGGCCAGGGGAGGGGAGACCCAGTACTTC
CASMARGGETQYF
>TRBJ2-1|TRBV4-1|.|TRBD1
TGCGCCAGCAGCCCCTTGACAGGGCGGAATGAGCAGTTCTTC
CASSPLTGRNEQFF
>TRBJ1-2|TRBV6-1|.|.
TGTGCCACCTCTTCTAGGGGCGGCAGTAACTATGGCTACACCTTC
CATSSRGGSNYGYTF
>TRBJ1-3|TRBV7-6|.|.
TGTGCCAGCAGCTTAGCAGTGGCGGACTCTGGAAACACCATATATTTT
CASSLAVADSGNTIYF
>TRBJ2-2|TRBV4-1|few|TRBD2
TGCGCCAGCAGCCAAGCGGGGGGCGGGGAGCTGTTTTTT
CASSQAGGGELFF
>TRBJ2-7|TRBV10-3|.|.
TGTGCCATCAGTGGTACCACGGGCGAAAGCTCCTACGAGCAGTACTTC
CAISGTTGESSYEQYF
>TRBJ2-2|TRBV6-5|.|TRBD1
TGTGCCAGCAGTGACTGGACAGGGAACACCGGGGAGCTGTTTTTT
CASSDWTGNTGELFF
>TRBJ2-2|TRBV7-9|.|.
TGTGCCAGCAGCTTAGAAAGGGGAAACACCGGGGAGCTGTTTTTT
CASSLERGNTGELFF
>TRBJ2-2|TRBV9|.|.
TGTGCCAGCAGCGTAGGGGGGCGCACAACGAACACCGGGGAGCTGTTTTTT
CASSVGGRTTNTGELFF
>TRBJ2-7|TRBV2|.|.
TGTGCCAGCAGTTGGACGTCTGGGGGCTACGAGCAGTACTTC
CASSWTSGGYEQYF
>TRBJ1-2|TRBV9|.|.
TGTGCCAGCAGCGTAGCTTCAGGCAACGTGGACTACACCTTC
CASSVASGNVDYTF
>TRBJ2-7|TRBV20-1|once|.
TGCAGTGCTAGACCATTCAGCGAGCAGTACTTC
CSARPFSEQYF